The 5 T cell receptor beta chains below come from one sample, sequenced in a study of persistence of HIV-infected CD4 T cells. These receptors are not linked to any known antigen. The stimulus was an HIV-1 Gag 15-mer peptide pool, about 1 ug/peptide/mL. Sorting of responding CD4+ T cells relied on upregulated CD40 ligand together with CD69. The libraries were made with immunoSEQ version 4 in survey mode. Libraries were prepared by immunoSEQ multiplex PCR; TCRdb keeps only in-frame clonotypes and omits some of them. This sample carries 25,000 to 35,000 clones, roughly 70% of them seen once, and the ten largest clones take roughly 1.5%. Sequencing used CD4+ T cells sorted from PBMCs after approximately 19-hour stimulation, obtained from a patient who received antiretroviral therapy. These receptors all come from an adult man with HIV who was CMV-seropositive.

In its sample, this clone was seen a few times. The chain employs TRBV5-1 and TRBJ1-2; TRBD1 might be the D (6 bases). Trimming shortened V by 4 bases and J by 2 bases, and 15 bases separated the two germline ends. Germline-derived CDR1 and CDR2 are SGHRS and YFSETQ. The CDR3 runs 15 residues. This chain's CDR3 is CASSPPGRGNYGYTF. CDR3 bases: TGCGCCAGCAGCCCCCCTGGCAGGGGCAACTATGGCTACACCTTC.

V and J are TRBV19 and TRBJ1-2, with D maybe TRBD1 (6 bases). Trimming shortened V by 4 bases and J by 5 bases, and 11 bases separated the two germline ends. The V gene's germline CDR1 is LNHDA and CDR2 SQIVND (reference sequence). The CDR3 loop spans 13 amino acids. As DNA, the CDR3 is TGTGCCAGTAGTACAGTGGACAGATATGGCTACACCTTC. Protein: CASSTVDRYGYTF.

This chain uses TRBV4-1 with TRBJ1-2, with D maybe TRBD1 (5 bases). V was pared by 1 base and J by 1 base, with 13 bases between. CDR1 MGHRA and CDR2 YSYEKL come from the germline V gene. The CDR3 is made up of 16 amino acids. This CDR3 reads CASSQGEGTYNYGYTF. CDR3 in DNA: TGCGCCAGCAGCCAAGGGGAGGGGACTTATAACTATGGCTACACCTTC.

In its sample, this clone was seen a few times. The chain carries TRBV2 and TRBJ2-1; 7 positions agree with TRBD2. V lost 6 bases, J lost 5 bases, and 10 bases stayed unmatched. Germline lookup yields CDR1 SNHLY and CDR2 FYNNEI. This CDR3 contains 15 residues. CDR3 in DNA: TGTGCCAGCAGCCGCGGGGGTAGGGTGGACAATGAGCAGTTCTTC. It is translated as CASSRGGRVDNEQFF.

The CDR3 nucleotides read TGTGCCAGCAGCCCCTATTATTCTAGCGGGGGGGCGAATGAGCAGTTCTTC. Its protein is CASSPYYSSGGANEQFF. The rearrangement joins TRBV7-6 to TRBJ2-1; 12 bases are a match to TRBD2. CDR3 length: 17 amino acids. Germline CDR1 is SGHVS and CDR2 is FNYEAQ. Trimming cost V 5 bases and J 7 bases; bases outside gene matches: 12.